The table lists the clone carrying this TCR beta chain with a few counts. Assay: immunoSEQ multiplex PCR; the TCRdb copy retains only in-frame clones and omits some. The sample contains 130,000 or so clones, more than 70% of which appear only once. This entry is derived from a study of control samples from healthy donors and cancer patients. This TCR was recovered from a man over 45 in good health. The sequencing sample was made of blood.

Here the CDR3 DNA reads TGTGCCAGCAGCAGGAGATTAGCGGTACAAGAGACCCAGTACTTC. Protein product: CASSRRLAVQETQYF. This sequence joins TRBV21-1 and TRBJ2-5; the table calls TRBD2, which could not be checked here. TRBV21-1 is described as a pseudogene. The CDR3 spans 15 residues.